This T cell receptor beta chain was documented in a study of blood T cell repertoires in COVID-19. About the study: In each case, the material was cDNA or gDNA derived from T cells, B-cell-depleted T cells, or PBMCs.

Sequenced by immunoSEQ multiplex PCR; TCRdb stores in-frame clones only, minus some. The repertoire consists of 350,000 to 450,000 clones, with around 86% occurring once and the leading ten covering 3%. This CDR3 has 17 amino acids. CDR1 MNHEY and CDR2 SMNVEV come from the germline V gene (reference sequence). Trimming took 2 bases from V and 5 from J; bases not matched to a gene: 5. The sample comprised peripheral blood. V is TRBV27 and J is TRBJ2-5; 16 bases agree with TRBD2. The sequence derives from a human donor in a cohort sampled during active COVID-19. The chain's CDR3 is CASSLMGLAGGQETQYF. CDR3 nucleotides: TGTGCCAGCAGTTTAATGGGACTAGCGGGGGGGCAGGAGACCCAGTACTTC.